This T cell receptor (beta chain) was documented in a study of beta chain features in type 1 diabetes. This clone was recorded a few times. The CDR3 has 17 amino acids. The junction had 11 bases not matched to a gene; V was cut back by 5 bases and J by 2 bases. In germline, CDR1 is SGHDT, CDR2 YYEEEE. Each of the CD4+ naive, central memory, regulatory and stem cell-like memory populations was sorted via CD45RO/CCR7/CD25/CD127/CD95/CD27. Since all of the isolated RNA was reverse transcribed, expressed TCRB transcripts were what got sequenced. An average near 3.57 million reads came from naive, central memory and regulatory T cell samples. TCRdb keeps only in-frame clones here, not all; method: immunoSEQ multiplex PCR. The sample carries hundreds of thousands of clones, roughly a sixth recorded once.

The TCR originated in a man aged 18 to 30 in good health. The rearrangement uses TRBV5-6 and TRBJ2-3; TRBD1 agrees at 10 bases. The sequencing sample was made of naive CD4+ T cells from blood. CDR3: CASRFNPGTGVTDTQYF. The CDR3 nucleotides read TGTGCCAGCAGATTCAACCCCGGGACAGGGGTCACAGATACGCAGTATTTT. The full variable domain, with the rest looked up from reference TRBV5-6 and TRBJ2-3, is DAGVTQSPTHLIKTRGQQVTLRCSPKSGHDTVSWYQQALGQGPQFIFQYYEEEERQRGNFPDRFSGHQFPNYSSELNVNALLLGDSALYLCASRFNPGTGVTDTQYFGPGTRLTVL.